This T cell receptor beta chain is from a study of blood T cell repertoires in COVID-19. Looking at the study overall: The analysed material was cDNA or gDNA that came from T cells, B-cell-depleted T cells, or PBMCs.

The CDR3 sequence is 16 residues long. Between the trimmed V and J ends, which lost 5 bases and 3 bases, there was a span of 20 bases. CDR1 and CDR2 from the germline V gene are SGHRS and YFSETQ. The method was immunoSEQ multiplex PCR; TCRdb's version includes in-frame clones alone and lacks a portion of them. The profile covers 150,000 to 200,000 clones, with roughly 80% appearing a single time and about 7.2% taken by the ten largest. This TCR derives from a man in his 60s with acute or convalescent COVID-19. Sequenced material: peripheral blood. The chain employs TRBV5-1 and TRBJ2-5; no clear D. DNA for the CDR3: TGCGCCAGCAGTCTTATCCCGACAATGGGCGAAGAGACCCAGTACTTC. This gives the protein CASSLIPTMGEETQYF.